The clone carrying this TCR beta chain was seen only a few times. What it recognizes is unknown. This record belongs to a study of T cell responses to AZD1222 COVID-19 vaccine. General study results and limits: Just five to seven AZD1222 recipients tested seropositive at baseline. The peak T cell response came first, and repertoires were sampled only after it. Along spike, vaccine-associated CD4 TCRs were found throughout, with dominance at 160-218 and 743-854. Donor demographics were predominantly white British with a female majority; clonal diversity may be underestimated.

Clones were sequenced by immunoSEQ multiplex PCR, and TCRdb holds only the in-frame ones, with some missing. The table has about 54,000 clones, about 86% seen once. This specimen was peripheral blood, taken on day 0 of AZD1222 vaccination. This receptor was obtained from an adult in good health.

CDR3 sequence (DNA): TGTGCCAGTAGTATCATTTTCGTAGGAAGGCAGAGTAATTCACCCCTCCACTTT. Amino acids: CASSIIFVGRQSNSPLHF. The J gene is TRBJ1-6, the V gene TRBV19; unclear D gene. V was trimmed by 3 bases and J by 6 bases, leaving 21 bases between them. Germline-derived CDR1 and CDR2 are LNHDA and SQIVND (reference sequence). The CDR3 contains 18 residues.